The 31 T cell receptor beta chains below all came from one sample that was sequenced in a study of cytomegalovirus exposure and HLA in healthy donors. Primers for the PCR totalled 60 Vbeta and 13 Jbeta. TCRdb's table, derived via immunoSEQ multiplex PCR, lists solely in-frame clones and lacks some. The data show roughly 69,000 clones, more than 75% seen once. The sample consisted of PBMCs. The source of these receptors is a young man in good health and CMV-seronegative.

The genes are TRBV29-1 and TRBJ2-1; 7 bases agree with TRBD1. The trim removed 4 bases at V and 5 bases at J, leaving 5 bases unmatched. The CDR3 spans 13 residues. Germline values: CDR1 SQVTM, CDR2 ANQGSEA. The CDR3 region is CSVARQGDNEQFF. CDR3 nucleotides: TGCAGCGTTGCCCGACAGGGAGACAATGAGCAGTTCTTC.

This rearrangement joins TRBV7-2 to TRBJ2-3; D unresolved. The V gene's germline CDR1 is SGHTA and CDR2 FQGNSA. With 0 bases removed from V and 2 bases from J, the gap between germline ends came to 9 bases. CDR3 size: 15 residues. CDR3 DNA sequence: TGTGCCAGCAGCTTAGCAGACACACTCACAGATACGCAGTATTTT. It specifies CASSLADTLTDTQYF.

V and J are TRBV18 and TRBJ2-1, with D maybe TRBD1 (5 bases). Trimming took off 2 bases at V and 7 bases at J, with 9 bases between the two ends. The V gene's germline CDR1 is KGHSH and CDR2 LQKENI. The CDR3 extends over 13 amino acids. The CDR3 nucleotides read TGTGCCAGCTCACCAACAGGTGGGAATGAGCAGTTCTTC. It codes for CASSPTGGNEQFF.

The chain couples TRBV5-4 to TRBJ2-5; D is undetermined. The CDR3 spans 15 residues. The germline V gene has CDR1 SGHNT and CDR2 YYREEE (reference sequence). Trimming pared 1 base from V and 2 bases from J, leaving 12 bases between. CDR3 sequence reads: CASSLKNSIQETQYF. The CDR3 nucleotides are TGTGCCAGCAGCTTGAAGAATTCTATTCAAGAGACCCAGTACTTC.

The chain employs TRBV18 and TRBJ2-3; TRBD2 matches at 13 bases. J lost 5 bases, V lost 3 bases, and 5 bases had no gene match. This CDR3 has 16 amino acids. From germline, CDR1 is KGHSH and CDR2 LQKENI. The CDR3: CASSPWTSGGGDTQYF. CDR3 in DNA: TGTGCCAGCTCACCCTGGACTAGCGGGGGAGGAGATACGCAGTATTTT. The complete variable domain, with remaining parts taken from reference TRBV18 and TRBJ2-3, reads NAGVMQNPRHLVRRRGQEARLRCSPMKGHSHVYWYRQLPEEGLKFMVYLQKENIIDESGMPKERFSAEFPKEGPSILRIQQVVRGDSAAYFCASSPWTSGGGDTQYFGPGTRLTVL.

This clone was picked up a small number of times. The chain carries TRBV4-1 and TRBJ1-2; TRBD1 agrees at 7 bases. Losses at the gene ends were 4 bases for V and 4 bases for J; bases not matched to a gene: 9. The CDR3 has 15 amino acids. The germline CDR1 and CDR2 sequences are MGHRA and YSYEKL. The DNA for the CDR3 is TGCGCCAGCAGCCCGGTATTAACAGGGGTCTATGGCTACACCTTC. As protein: CASSPVLTGVYGYTF.

This clone has a single count. CDR3 in DNA: TGTGCCAGCAGTTCCCTCAGGGGCGGGGAGCTGTTTTTT. It codes for CASSSLRGGELFF. This chain connects TRBV28 to TRBJ2-2, with TRBD1 as a possible D gene (6 bases). CDR3 length: 13 residues. Germline V gives CDR1 MDHEN, CDR2 SYDVKM. V lost 4 bases, J lost 7 bases, and 10 bases lay in between.

This chain links TRBV5-6 with TRBJ2-2; 12 nucleotides line up with TRBD2. Germline-derived CDR1 and CDR2 are SGHDT and YYEEEE. The CDR3 sequence is 17 residues long. The V and J ends lost 4 bases and 3 bases, in that order; junction bases with no gene match: 7. The CDR3 sequence: CASSPGTSGSYTGELFF. The DNA of the CDR3 is TGTGCCAGCAGCCCCGGGACTAGCGGGTCTTACACCGGGGAGCTGTTTTTT.

V gene TRBV11-2 combines with J gene TRBJ1-2, with D tentatively TRBD1 (6 bases). Per the germline V gene, CDR1 is SGHAT and CDR2 is FQNNGV. V was trimmed by 5 bases and J by 4 bases, leaving 20 bases between them. The CDR3 length is 16 residues. The CDR3 is CASSPHRVASPYGYTF. CDR3 in DNA: TGTGCCAGCAGCCCCCACAGGGTAGCGTCCCCCTATGGCTACACCTTC.

V usage is TRBV28 and J usage is TRBJ2-2; TRBD1 aligns across 10 bases. This CDR3 has 16 residues. V shed 3 bases and J 5 bases; nucleotides not matched to a gene: 6. Germline CDR1 is MDHEN and CDR2 is SYDVKM. The CDR3 nucleotides are TGTGCCAGCAGTTTGGGGACAGGGGTCATAACCGGGGAGCTGTTTTTT. It encodes CASSLGTGVITGELFF.

For this clone: Within the sample, other DNA sequences also encode this same CDR3. This rearrangement joins TRBV4-1 to TRBJ2-3; D remains ambiguous. This CDR3 spans 16 amino acids. Germline V CDR1 and CDR2: MGHRA, YSYEKL. V dropped 1 base and J dropped 0 bases, with 11 bases sitting between them. This CDR3 is CASSQVNLVSTDTQYF. DNA of the CDR3: TGCGCCAGCAGCCAAGTCAATCTAGTTAGCACAGATACGCAGTATTTT.

CDR3 sequence: CASSPRAGGPTDTQYF. The CDR3 DNA reads as TGTGCCAGCAGCCCGAGGGCGGGGGGGCCCACAGATACGCAGTATTTT. The genes are TRBV9 and TRBJ2-3; 9 bases match TRBD2. The CDR3 length is 16 residues. Trimming took 4 bases from V and 2 from J; bases not matched to a gene: 8. In germline, CDR1 is SGDLS, CDR2 YYNGEE. Combining the CDR3 with reference TRBV9 and TRBJ2-3 gives the whole variable domain DSGVTQTPKHLITATGQRVTLRCSPRSGDLSVYWYQQSLDQGLQFLIQYYNGEERAKGNILERFSAQQFPDLHSELNLSSLELGDSALYFCASSPRAGGPTDTQYFGPGTRLTVL.

This chain uses TRBV28 with TRBJ2-3, with 8 bases matching TRBD1. Germline V lookup: CDR1 MDHEN, CDR2 SYDVKM. V gave up 2 bases and J gave up 13 bases; unmatched junction bases: 5. This CDR3 has 12 amino acids. The CDR3, as DNA: TGTGCCAGCAGTTTACCCCCGGGACAGGAGTATTTT. Protein product: CASSLPPGQEYF.

The chain recombines TRBV7-3 with TRBJ2-5; D is unclear. CDR3 length: 13 residues. V dropped 2 bases and J dropped 5 bases, with 9 bases sitting between them. Germline values: CDR1 SGHTA, CDR2 FQGTGA. The CDR3 DNA follows: TGTGCCAGCAGCTTAGTGGCGGCCGAGACCCAGTACTTC. Translated, it gives CASSLVAAETQYF.

This clone came up a few times. The chain couples TRBV2 to TRBJ1-4; D is undetermined. V lost 0 bases to trimming and J lost 5 bases, with 13 bases between them. There are 16 residues in the CDR3. CDR1 is SNHLY and CDR2 is FYNNEI in the germline V gene. This CDR3 is CASSEALGGSNEKLFF. CDR3 coding DNA: TGTGCCAGCAGTGAAGCGCTTGGCGGCTCGAATGAAAAACTGTTTTTT.

J is TRBJ2-7 and V is TRBV21-1; TRBD2 is the table's D call and was not checked against the DNA. TRBV21-1 is listed as a pseudogene. The CDR3 is made up of 14 amino acids. The CDR3 region is CASSTAGVSREQYV. DNA of the CDR3: TGTGCCAGCAGCACAGCCGGGGTGAGCCGCGAGCAGTACGTC.

The V and J genes are TRBV7-9 and TRBJ1-6; 7 nucleotides agree with TRBD1. The germline V gene encodes CDR1 SEHNR and CDR2 FQNEAQ (reference sequence). The V gene end was trimmed by 0 bases and the J gene end by 8 bases; junction bases not matched to a gene: 1. This CDR3 comprises 14 residues. The CDR3: CASSLAGGDSPLHF. The CDR3 coding sequence is TGTGCCAGCAGCTTAGCAGGGGGCGATTCACCCCTCCACTTT.

This clone was observed once. V usage is TRBV7-5 and J usage is TRBJ2-7; the table's D gene call, TRBD2, was not cross checked with the DNA. TRBV7-5 is annotated as a pseudogene. The CDR3 runs 17 residues. The CDR3 region is CARIYPRGGEVSYEQYV. CDR3 bases: TGTGCCAGAATCTACCCTAGGGGGGGAGAGGTATCCTACGAGCAGTACGTC.

The rearrangement uses TRBV21-1 and TRBJ2-7; TRBD1 was called by the table and not checked on the DNA. TRBV21-1 is reported as a pseudogene. CDR3 length: 14 amino acids. CDR3 DNA sequence: TGTGCCAGCAGCGGCAGGGGGCGAACCTACGAGCAGTACTTC. Its translation: CASSGRGRTYEQYF.

The V call is TRBV28, the J call TRBJ1-6; 8 bases are shared with TRBD1. CDR1 is MDHEN and CDR2 is SYDVKM in the germline V gene. The CDR3 covers 16 residues. Trimming took 4 bases from V and 9 from J; bases not matched to a gene: 11. CDR3 in amino acids: CASSYPSGGASSPLHF. As DNA, the CDR3 is TGTGCCAGCAGTTACCCTTCAGGGGGCGCAAGTTCACCCCTCCACTTT.

The rearrangement uses TRBV6-1 and TRBJ2-3; 9 positions match TRBD2. Germline V gene sequence: CDR1 MNHNS, CDR2 SASEGT. J lost 2 bases, V lost 4 bases, and 7 bases had no gene match. The CDR3 contains 16 residues. The CDR3: CASSALGGGATDTQYF. The DNA of the CDR3 is TGTGCCAGCAGTGCACTGGGCGGGGGGGCCACAGATACGCAGTATTTT.

This chain joins TRBV6-6 and TRBJ1-3; D gene ambiguous. Trimming stripped 4 bases from V and 2 bases from J, with 12 bases between. The length of the CDR3 is 15 residues. Germline V gene data show CDR1 as MNHNY and CDR2 as SVGAGI (reference sequence). The DNA for the CDR3 is TGTGCCAGCAGTTTCAGTTTGGAGACTGGAAACACCATATATTTT. This codes for CASSFSLETGNTIYF.

V and J are TRBV7-8 and TRBJ2-4, with a weak D call TRBD1 (5 bases). CDR3 size: 14 residues. The V gene's germline CDR1 is SGHVS and CDR2 FQNEAQ. V lost 5 bases and J 6 bases, leaving 14 bases between the germline ends. CDR3 bases: TGTGCCAGCAGCCCAAAAGGGGCAGGAAACATTCAGTACTTC. Translation: CASSPKGAGNIQYF.

The chain is built from TRBV28 and TRBJ1-4; 9 nucleotides agree with TRBD1. The CDR3 is made up of 15 amino acids. Germline V gives CDR1 MDHEN, CDR2 SYDVKM. V gave up 5 bases and J gave up 8 bases; unmatched junction bases: 9. Here the CDR3 reads CASSLLGDRDEKLFF. DNA for the CDR3: TGTGCCAGCAGTCTTCTCGGGGACAGGGACGAAAAACTGTTTTTT. The full variable domain, completed using reference TRBV28 and TRBJ1-4, is DVKVTQSSRYLVKRTGEKVFLECVQDMDHENMFWYRQDPGLGLRLIYFSYDVKMKEKGDIPEGYSVSREKKERFSLILESASTNQTSMYLCASSLLGDRDEKLFFGSGTQLSVL.

The genes are TRBV27 and TRBJ2-1; 7 bases line up with TRBD2. Looked up from germline, CDR1 is MNHEY and CDR2 is SMNVEV (reference sequence). The CDR3 has 16 amino acids. After removal of 9 bases from V and 8 bases from J, the junction contained 19 bases not matched to a gene. CDR3 DNA: TGTGCCAGTTCTCCTCGTGGACTAGAGTTCTGGGATGAGCAGTTCTTC. Encoded protein: CASSPRGLEFWDEQFF.

The chain has TRBV6-1 and TRBJ2-5, with D possibly matching TRBD1 (5 bases). With 1 base removed from V and 5 bases from J, the gap between germline ends came to 11 bases. This CDR3 is 14 amino acids long. CDR1 MNHNS and CDR2 SASEGT come from the germline V gene. The CDR3 region is CASSEGPGLETQYF. CDR3 bases: TGTGCCAGCAGTGAAGGGCCAGGGCTGGAGACCCAGTACTTC.

The chain carries TRBV7-6 and TRBJ2-1; 9 bases fit TRBD2. Trimming removed 0 bases from V and 4 bases from J; junction bases left unmatched: 10. The V gene's germline CDR1 is SGHVS and CDR2 FNYEAQ. This CDR3 is 18 amino acids long. CDR3 sequence (DNA): TGTGCCAGCAGCTTAGCCCATTTCAGCGGGGGGATGTACAATGAGCAGTTCTTC. It specifies CASSLAHFSGGMYNEQFF.

V and J are TRBV4-3 and TRBJ2-3; a possible D gene is TRBD1 (5 bases). V lost 0 bases and J lost 2, with 9 bases in between. Germline V gene sequence: CDR1 LGHNA, CDR2 YSLEER. The CDR3 totals 15 residues. The CDR3 here is CASSQDRGHTDTQYF. The CDR3, as DNA: TGCGCCAGCAGCCAAGATCGAGGACACACAGATACGCAGTATTTT.

The chain joins TRBV7-2 to TRBJ2-3, with 14 bases aligning to TRBD2. Germline CDR1 SGHTA, CDR2 FQGNSA. The V gene end was trimmed by 2 bases and the J gene end by 2 bases; junction bases not matched to a gene: 9. The CDR3 totals 19 residues. CDR3 protein: CASSLKPGLAGALTDTQYF. CDR3 DNA: TGTGCCAGCAGCTTAAAGCCGGGACTAGCGGGGGCGCTCACAGATACGCAGTATTTT.

A word on this clone: This may be a read error: a much more frequent sequence differs by one nucleotide. The rearrangement joins TRBV2 to TRBJ2-1; TRBD1 aligns across 11 bases. The germline CDR1 and CDR2 sequences are SNHLY and FYNNEI. J lost 6 bases, V lost 3 bases, and 1 base had no gene match. The CDR3 consists of 14 residues. CDR3: CASSEGTGGNEQFF. Written as DNA, the CDR3 is TGTGCCAGCAGTGAGGGGACAGGGGGCAATGAGCAGTTCTTC.

The chain employs TRBV5-4 and TRBJ2-1; 13 bases map to TRBD2. Trimming cost V 4 bases and J 8 bases; bases outside gene matches: 9. Germline values: CDR1 SGHNT, CDR2 YYREEE (reference sequence). CDR3 length: 16 residues. The CDR3, as DNA: TGTGCCAGCAGCACGAGACTAGCGGGGGGTGTTGATGAGCAGTTCTTC. Translated: CASSTRLAGGVDEQFF.